This TCR beta chain was captured in a study of Graves' ophthalmopathy and Graves' hyperthyroidism. Certain patients were not enrolled. These were patients with other autoimmune diseases, uncontrolled infections, pregnancy or lactation. It was on clinical symptoms, serum thyroxine, TRAb, thyroid ultrasound and orbital computed tomography that diagnosis relied. Amplification of TCR beta CDR3 regions used RNA transcripts. The workflow started with a first-round RT-PCR run with HTBI primers and then moved on to a second-round multiplex PCR. One entry per CDR3 protein results from TCRdb running MiXCR on the multiplex PCR reads. The repertoire holds around 1,200,000 distinct CDR3 sequences, with approximately 35% as singletons. This clonotype was seen repeatedly, ten times or more. Germline V lookup: CDR1 ENHRY, CDR2 SYGVKD. This CDR3 is 12 amino acids long. Trimming shortened V by 10 bases and J by 6 bases, and 16 bases separated the two germline ends.

This sequence joins TRBV10-3 and TRBJ2-7; tentative D call: TRBD2 (5 bases). This receptor was identified in an adult man with Graves' hyperthyroidism. Sequenced sample: peripheral blood or thyroid tissue (not recorded which). CDR3: CATRPNRGEQYF. The CDR3 DNA is TGTGCCACCAGACCCAATCGGGGCGAGCAGTACTTC.